This T cell receptor beta chain was found in a study of blood T cell repertoires in COVID-19. Study background: Acute and convalescent COVID-19 specimens originated in the United States, Italy and Spain. T cells, B-cell-depleted T cells, or PBMCs provided the cDNA or gDNA that served as material.

The protocol was immunoSEQ multiplex PCR, while the TCRdb copy is restricted to in-frame clones and leaves out a portion. The sample records under 250,000 clones, about 85% being singletons. Germline values: CDR1 LGHDT, CDR2 YNNKEL (reference sequence). Trimming took 4 bases from V and 3 from J; bases not matched to a gene: 9. The CDR3 sequence is 17 residues long. What was sequenced was peripheral blood. The receptor comes from a woman aged 55-69 years with active or convalescent COVID-19. V and J are TRBV3-1 (or the pseudogene TRBV3-2) and TRBJ2-2; TRBD1 aligns across 9 bases. This CDR3 is CASSPPRTGVDTGELFF. For the CDR3, the DNA is TGTGCCAGCAGCCCACCACGGACAGGGGTCGACACCGGGGAGCTGTTTTTT.